This T cell receptor (beta chain) was sequenced during a study of T-cell reconstitution after alpha-beta-depleted transplantation in children. This clonotype was observed a handful of times. The ends lost 0 bases at V and 4 bases at J; junction bases unmatched: 8. Germline assignment: CDR1 LGHNA and CDR2 YNFKEQ. The CDR3 sequence is 16 residues long. It was with unique molecular identifiers that the TCRbeta library was prepared. One entry per CDR3 protein, called by TCRdb with MiXCR from the PCR reads. The sample shows about 830,000 distinct CDR3 sequences, approximately 15% of them seen only once. The source was PBMCs, mostly from graft donor cells, collected 360 days after TCRalphabeta/CD19-depleted stem cell transplant. The clonotype comes from a male patient aged 10-17 years who had a stem cell transplant for acute lymphoblastic leukemia, so the T cells may come from the graft donor. The chain employs TRBV4-2 and TRBJ2-7; 8 bases are shared with TRBD2. CDR3 loop: CASSQDIGLASYEQYF. The CDR3 DNA reads TGTGCCAGCAGCCAAGATATAGGACTAGCATCGTACGAGCAGTACTTC.